A selection of T cell receptor beta chains follows, all from one sample in a study of T cell responses to AZD1222 COVID-19 vaccine. The assay was immunoSEQ multiplex PCR, and TCRdb's table has in-frame clones only and misses some. The repertoire consists of fewer than 150,000 clones, with 88% occurring once and the leading ten covering approximately 3.4%. Material: peripheral blood, obtained on day 0 of AZD1222 vaccination. The receptors originated from an adult in good health. Both conserved end residues are part of each CDR3. Fields, in order: D gene, clone size, J gene, V gene, CDR3 DNA, CDR3 protein. D genes are given only for firm matches. Size tells how often a clone was seen (once, few, many) or the class of an expanded clone, and some rows leave it out.

>.|once|TRBJ2-6|TRBV19
TGTGCCAGTAGTATTTCGGGGGTTGCTGGGGCCAACGTCCTGACTTTC
CASSISGVAGANVLTF
>.|.|TRBJ2-5|TRBV19
TGTGCCAGTAGAGACAGCTTTATAGAGACCCAGTACTTC
CASRDSFIETQYF
>.|.|TRBJ1-1|TRBV1
TGCACCAGCAGCCAAGAGGGGGACATGAACACTGAAGCTTTCTTT
CTSSQEGDMNTEAFF
>.|.|TRBJ2-4|TRBV28
TGTGCCAGCAGTTTGGGGTGGACACGAGGGCCCAAAAACATTCAGTACTTC
CASSLGWTRGPKNIQYF
>TRBD2|.|TRBJ2-1|TRBV27
TGTGCCAGCAGGGGACTAGCGGGAGCCGGAAGTTTGGATGAGCAGTTCTTC
CASRGLAGAGSLDEQFF
>.|.|TRBJ1-1|TRBV6-2/TRBV6-3
TGTGCCAGCAGCAAAGTGACCGGTGCCCCTGAAGCTTTCTTT
CASSKVTGAPEAFF
>.|.|TRBJ1-4|TRBV4-2
TGTGCCAGCAGCCAAGACTACAGGGAGGGGACAACTAATGAAAAACTGTTTTTT
CASSQDYREGTTNEKLFF
>.|.|TRBJ1-4|TRBV19
TGTGCCAGTAGGATAGACCGATCAACTAATGAAAAACTGTTTTTT
CASRIDRSTNEKLFF
>.|.|TRBJ1-1|TRBV7-5
TGTGTCAGAAGCTTTAACTTCACTGAAGCTTTCTTT
CVRSFNFTEAFF
>.|.|TRBJ1-1|TRBV27
TGTGCCAGCAGTTCCCTCTCGGATACCGAAGCTTTCTTT
CASSSLSDTEAFF
>.|.|TRBJ2-1|TRBV7-3
TGTGCCAGCAGCTTAATGGACGTTTCAGTTGGTGAGCAGTTCTTC
CASSLMDVSVGEQFF
>TRBD2|.|TRBJ2-5|TRBV10-1
TGCGCCAGCAGTAAAGGGGAGGGAGAGACCCAGTACTTC
CASSKGEGETQYF
>.|.|TRBJ1-3|TRBV5-4
TGTGCCAGCAGCCCAGGTGGGGTTTCTGGAAACACCATATATTTT
CASSPGGVSGNTIYF
>.|.|TRBJ1-1|TRBV6-2/TRBV6-3
TGTGCCAGCAGTTACCCCCGGGGGGGGAGCACTGAAGCTTTCTTT
CASSYPRGGSTEAFF
>.|.|TRBJ2-4|TRBV10-3
TGTGCCATCAGGAAGGACATAGTAAACATTCAGTACTTC
CAIRKDIVNIQYF
>.|.|TRBJ1-1|TRBV30
TGTGCCTGGAGTATTTTTGAGGGGGGAACTGAAGCTTTCTTT
CAWSIFEGGTEAFF